A selection of T cell receptor beta chains follows, all from one sample in a study of blood T cell repertoires in COVID-19. Sequencing used immunoSEQ multiplex PCR; TCRdb keeps in-frame clones, though not all of them. The sample contains almost 250,000 clones, around nine tenths of which appear only once. What was sequenced was PBMCs or T cells enriched from blood (not recorded which). The receptors originated from a woman aged 45-65 years who had recovered from COVID-19. CDR3s include the opening cysteine and the closing phenylalanine or tryptophan. The D gene is left open where the match is weak. Clone size appears in some rows only: once, few, many, or a class for an expanded clone.

V gene,clone size,J gene,CDR3 length,D gene,CDR3 DNA,CDR3 protein
TRBV18,.,TRBJ2-2,13,.,TGTGCCAGCTCACCCTCGGTCACCGGGGAGCTGTTTTTT,CASSPSVTGELFF
TRBV24-1,.,TRBJ2-1,16,TRBD2,TGTGCCACCAGTGGCGGGACTAGCGCTACCTACAATGAGCAGTTCTTC,CATSGGTSATYNEQFF
TRBV2,.,TRBJ1-2,15,.,TGTGCCAGCAGCCCTCAGGGGCTTACTAACTATGGCTACACCTTC,CASSPQGLTNYGYTF
TRBV27,.,TRBJ1-1,14,.,TGTGCCAGCAGTTTGTCGGACAGAACCACTGAAGCTTTCTTT,CASSLSDRTTEAFF
TRBV2,once,TRBJ2-1,15,.,TGTGCCAGCAGTGCGAGAGGAGGGCCGTACAATGAGCAGTTCTTC,CASSARGGPYNEQFF
TRBV29-1,.,TRBJ1-2,11,.,TGCAGCGTTGAAAATCCGGATGGCTACACCTTC,CSVENPDGYTF
TRBV5-1,.,TRBJ1-6,15,.,TGCGCCAGCAGAGTTGAGGGGGGGATTAATTCACCCCTCCACTTT,CASRVEGGINSPLHF
TRBV7-6,.,TRBJ2-1,14,TRBD1,TGTGCCAGCAGCCTAAGACAGGGACGCAATGAGCAGTTCTTC,CASSLRQGRNEQFF
TRBV27,.,TRBJ2-2,13,.,TGTGCCAGCAGTCTAAGCCGGACCGGGGAGCTGTTTTTT,CASSLSRTGELFF
TRBV14,once,TRBJ1-6,14,TRBD1,TGTGCCAGCAGCCCAGGGACAGCCGCCTCACCCCTCCACTTT,CASSPGTAASPLHF
TRBV19,.,TRBJ1-3,14,.,TGTGCCAGTAGTATTACCAGCTCTGGAAACACCATATATTTT,CASSITSSGNTIYF
TRBV27,.,TRBJ1-6,16,TRBD1,TGTGCCAGCGGGAATCACAGGGGGGACTATAATTCACCCCTCCACTTT,CASGNHRGDYNSPLHF
TRBV5-1,.,TRBJ2-1,20,TRBD2,TGCGCCAGCAGCGAAACTAGCGGAGGTACGGCAGACCCCTCCTACAATGAGCAGTTCTTC,CASSETSGGTADPSYNEQFF
TRBV3-1/TRBV3-2,once,TRBJ2-1,14,TRBD2,TGTGCCAGCAGTCCATCTAGCGGGGGGAATGAGCAGTTCTTC,CASSPSSGGNEQFF
TRBV7-9,.,TRBJ1-4,15,.,TGTGCCAGCAGCTTTCGGCGGGACCCGAATGAAAAACTGTTTTTT,CASSFRRDPNEKLFF
TRBV9,.,TRBJ2-1,16,.,TGTGCCAGCAGCCCAACTTCCGGGACAACATACAATGAGCAGTTCTTC,CASSPTSGTTYNEQFF
TRBV6-4,.,TRBJ1-3,11,.,TGTGCCGGTGGGAGGAGAAACACCATATATTTT,CAGGRRNTIYF
TRBV28,.,TRBJ2-1,16,TRBD2,TGTGCCAGCAGTTTGCTAGCGGGAGGGCCGTACAATGAGCAGTTCTTC,CASSLLAGGPYNEQFF
TRBV7-6,.,TRBJ2-1,18,TRBD2,TGTGCCAGCAGCTTAGATTCGGCGGGAGGGGGGAAGATGGGTGAGCAGTTCTTC,CASSLDSAGGGKMGEQFF
TRBV19,.,TRBJ1-5,16,.,TGTGCCAGTAGTCCCGAGGTCGGAGGTAGCAATCAGCCCCAGCATTTT,CASSPEVGGSNQPQHF
TRBV28,.,TRBJ1-5,13,.,TGTGCCAGCAGTTTGCGGGGCGCACAGCCCCAGCATTTT,CASSLRGAQPQHF
TRBV6-1,.,TRBJ1-1,15,.,TGTGCCAGCAGTGAAATGTCAACCGGGGGCACTGAAGCTTTCTTT,CASSEMSTGGTEAFF
TRBV10-3,few,TRBJ2-7,17,TRBD2,TGTGCCATCAGTGAGTCGTTGGGGAGCGGGAGGGCGCACGAGCAGTACTTC,CAISESLGSGRAHEQYF
TRBV7-2,.,TRBJ2-7,14,TRBD1,TGTGCCAGCAGCTTTCAGACAGGGCCCTACGAGCAGTACTTC,CASSFQTGPYEQYF
TRBV30,.,TRBJ1-6,16,.,TGTGCCCGCGGAAAAGGGGAGGTCACCTATAATTCACCCCTCCACTTT,CARGKGEVTYNSPLHF
TRBV2,.,TRBJ1-5,16,.,TGTGCCAGCACTGAACTAGGTGGACAGCTCAATCAGCCCCAGCATTTT,CASTELGGQLNQPQHF
TRBV10-2,once,TRBJ2-2,17,TRBD1,TGCGCCAGCAGTGAATGGACAGGCAGGTTGAACACCGGGGAGCTGTTTTTT,CASSEWTGRLNTGELFF
TRBV5-8,.,TRBJ2-7,16,TRBD2,TGTGCCAGCAGCTTGGAGCCTAGCGGGAGGGCATACGAGCAGTACTTC,CASSLEPSGRAYEQYF
TRBV3-1/TRBV3-2,.,TRBJ1-2,12,TRBD1,TGTGCCAGCCGACAGGGGATTTATGGCTACACCTTC,CASRQGIYGYTF
TRBV2,.,TRBJ2-7,15,TRBD1,TGTGCCAGCAGTGTCGAAGGGACAGCACCCTACGAGCAGTACTTC,CASSVEGTAPYEQYF
TRBV18,.,TRBJ1-5,17,.,TGTGCCAGCTCCCTTTCGTTCAGGGCCGAGAGCAATCAGCCCCAGCATTTT,CASSLSFRAESNQPQHF
TRBV4-2,.,TRBJ1-5,17,.,TGTGCCAGCAGTTGGGGCCGAGATAAATATAGCAATCAGCCCCAGCATTTT,CASSWGRDKYSNQPQHF
TRBV5-1,.,TRBJ2-5,15,TRBD2,TGCGCCAGCAGCCCAAGCGGGAGCGGGCAAGAGACCCAGTACTTC,CASSPSGSGQETQYF
TRBV10-2,.,TRBJ1-2,16,.,TGCGCCAGCAGTGAGTCGATCCTCCGAGGGCCCTATGGCTACACCTTC,CASSESILRGPYGYTF
TRBV30,.,TRBJ2-1,12,TRBD1,TGTGCCTGGGACAGGGTATACAATGAGCAGTTCTTC,CAWDRVYNEQFF
TRBV28,.,TRBJ2-7,14,TRBD2,TGTGCCAGCAGTTCCGGGGGGGGAACCTACGAGCAGTACTTC,CASSSGGGTYEQYF
TRBV7-2,.,TRBJ2-3,15,TRBD2,TGTGCCAGCAGTATAATGAGGCGGGAGGGCCCGAAGCAGTATTTT,CASSIMRREGPKQYF
TRBV27,.,TRBJ1-2,14,.,TGTGCCAGCAGTTTGGGCAGGTCCAACTATGGCTACACCTTC,CASSLGRSNYGYTF
TRBV7-3,.,TRBJ2-5,14,TRBD2,TGTGCCAGCAGCCCTAGCGGGAGGCAAGGGACCCAGTACTTC,CASSPSGRQGTQYF
TRBV27,.,TRBJ2-2,16,.,TGTGCCAGCAGTTTCCTCCCCGGGAGAGACACCGGGGAGCTGTTTTTT,CASSFLPGRDTGELFF
TRBV3-1/TRBV3-2,.,TRBJ2-1,17,TRBD2,TGTGCCAGCAGCCAAGGGACTAGCGGGGGCCCACTAAATGAGCAGTTCTTC,CASSQGTSGGPLNEQFF
TRBV3-1/TRBV3-2,.,TRBJ2-7,15,TRBD2,TGTGCCAGCAGTCACAAGATAGCGGGAGCTTACGAGCAGTACTTC,CASSHKIAGAYEQYF
TRBV21-1,.,TRBJ1-4,15,.,TGTGCCAGCAGCAACCAGGGTACGACTAATGAAAAACTGTTTTTT,CASSNQGTTNEKLFF
TRBV7-3,.,TRBJ1-1,15,.,TGTGCCAGCAGCCCGATGGGGGGGCTCAACACTGAAGCTTTCTTT,CASSPMGGLNTEAFF